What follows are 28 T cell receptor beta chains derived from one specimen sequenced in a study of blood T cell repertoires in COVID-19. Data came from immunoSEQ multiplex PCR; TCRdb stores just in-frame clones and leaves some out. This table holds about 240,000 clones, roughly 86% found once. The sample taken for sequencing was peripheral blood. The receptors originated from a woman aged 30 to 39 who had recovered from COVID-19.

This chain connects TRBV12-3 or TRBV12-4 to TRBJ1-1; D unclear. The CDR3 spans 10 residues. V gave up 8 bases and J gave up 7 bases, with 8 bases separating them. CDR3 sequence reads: CASGTYEAFF. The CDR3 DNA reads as TGTGCCAGCGGTACTTATGAAGCTTTCTTT.

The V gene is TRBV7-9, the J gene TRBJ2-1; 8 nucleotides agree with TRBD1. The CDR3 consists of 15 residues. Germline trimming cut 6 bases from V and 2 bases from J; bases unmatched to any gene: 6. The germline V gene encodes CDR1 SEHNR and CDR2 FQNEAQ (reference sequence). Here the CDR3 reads CASRPRQGTYNEQFF. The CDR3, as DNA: TGTGCCAGCAGACCTCGACAGGGGACCTACAATGAGCAGTTCTTC.

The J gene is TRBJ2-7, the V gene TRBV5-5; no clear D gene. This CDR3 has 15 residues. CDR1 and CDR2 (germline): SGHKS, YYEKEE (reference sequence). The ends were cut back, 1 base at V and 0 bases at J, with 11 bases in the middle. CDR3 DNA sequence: TGTGCCAGCAGCTTGCAAACTTATAGCTCCTACGAGCAGTACTTC. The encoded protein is CASSLQTYSSYEQYF.

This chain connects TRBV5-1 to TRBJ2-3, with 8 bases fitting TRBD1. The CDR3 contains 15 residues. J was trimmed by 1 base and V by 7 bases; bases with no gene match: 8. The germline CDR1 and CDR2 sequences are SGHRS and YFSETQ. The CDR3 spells CASAQADRGTDTQYF. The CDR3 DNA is TGCGCCAGCGCACAGGCGGACAGGGGCACAGATACGCAGTATTTT.

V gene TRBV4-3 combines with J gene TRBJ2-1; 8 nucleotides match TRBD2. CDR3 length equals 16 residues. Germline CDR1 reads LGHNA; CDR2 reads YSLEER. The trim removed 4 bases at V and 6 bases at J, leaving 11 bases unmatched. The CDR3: CASSRVLAVYLNEQFF. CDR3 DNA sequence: TGCGCCAGCAGCCGAGTACTAGCGGTATATCTCAATGAGCAGTTCTTC.

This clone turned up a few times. CDR3 coding DNA: TGTGCCAGCAGCTTTCTGGGGCCGGGACATGGCTCTGGAAACACCATATATTTT. Translating gives CASSFLGPGHGSGNTIYF. V is TRBV5-4 and J is TRBJ1-3; D may be TRBD1 (6 bases). Trimming took off 2 bases at V and 0 bases at J, with 18 bases between the two ends. The CDR3 is 18 residues long. Germline V lookup: CDR1 SGHNT, CDR2 YYREEE (reference sequence). Together with reference TRBV5-4 and TRBJ1-3, the CDR3 gives the full variable domain: ETGVTQSPTHLIKTRGQQVTLRCSSQSGHNTVSWYQQALGQGPQFIFQYYREEENGRGNFPPRFSGLQFPNYSSELNVNALELDDSALYLCASSFLGPGHGSGNTIYFGEGSWLTVV.

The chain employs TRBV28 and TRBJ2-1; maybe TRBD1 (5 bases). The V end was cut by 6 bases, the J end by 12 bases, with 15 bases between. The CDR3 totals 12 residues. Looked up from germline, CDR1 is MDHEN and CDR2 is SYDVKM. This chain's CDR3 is CASSLGRAWQFF. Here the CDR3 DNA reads TGTGCCAGCAGCTTAGGCAGGGCTTGGCAGTTCTTC.

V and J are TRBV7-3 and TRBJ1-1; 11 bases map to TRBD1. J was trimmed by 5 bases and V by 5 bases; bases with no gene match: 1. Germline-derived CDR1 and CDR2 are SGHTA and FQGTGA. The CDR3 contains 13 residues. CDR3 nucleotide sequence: TGTGCCAGCAGCGGGACAGGGGGTACTGAAGCTTTCTTT. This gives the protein CASSGTGGTEAFF.

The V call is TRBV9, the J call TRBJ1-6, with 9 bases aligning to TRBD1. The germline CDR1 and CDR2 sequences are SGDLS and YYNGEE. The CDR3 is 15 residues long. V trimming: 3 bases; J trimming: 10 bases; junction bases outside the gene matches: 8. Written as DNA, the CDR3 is TGTGCCAGCAGCGCGCAACCGGGACAGGGATCACCCCTCCACTTT. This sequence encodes CASSAQPGQGSPLHF.

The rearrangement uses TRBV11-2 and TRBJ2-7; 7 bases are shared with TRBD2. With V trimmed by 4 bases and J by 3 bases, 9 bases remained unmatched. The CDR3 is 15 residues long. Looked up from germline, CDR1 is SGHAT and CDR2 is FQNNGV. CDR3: CASSSGGLGGYEQYF. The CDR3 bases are TGTGCCAGCAGCTCGGGGGGATTAGGCGGCTACGAGCAGTACTTC.

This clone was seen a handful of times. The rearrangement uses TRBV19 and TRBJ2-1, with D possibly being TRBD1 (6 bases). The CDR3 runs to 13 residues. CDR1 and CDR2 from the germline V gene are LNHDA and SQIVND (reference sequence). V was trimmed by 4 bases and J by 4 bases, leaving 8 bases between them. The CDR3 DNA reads TGTGCCAGTAGTAAGACAGGATACAATGAGCAGTTCTTC. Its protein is CASSKTGYNEQFF.

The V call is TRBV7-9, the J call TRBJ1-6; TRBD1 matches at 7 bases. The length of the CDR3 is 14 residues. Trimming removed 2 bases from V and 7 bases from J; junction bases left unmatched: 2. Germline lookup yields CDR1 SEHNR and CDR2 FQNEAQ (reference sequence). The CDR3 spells CASSLQGVNSPLHF. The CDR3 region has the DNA TGTGCCAGCAGCTTACAGGGGGTCAATTCACCCCTCCACTTT. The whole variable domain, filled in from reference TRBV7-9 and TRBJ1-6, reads DTGVSQNPRHKITKRGQNVTFRCDPISEHNRLYWYRQTLGQGPEFLTYFQNEAQLEKSRLLSDRFSAERPKGSFSTLEIQRTEQGDSAMYLCASSLQGVNSPLHFGNGTRLTVT.

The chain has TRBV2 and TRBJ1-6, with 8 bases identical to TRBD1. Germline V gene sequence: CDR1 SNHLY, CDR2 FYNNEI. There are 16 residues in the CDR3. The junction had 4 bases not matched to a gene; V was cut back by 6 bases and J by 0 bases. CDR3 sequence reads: CASRGQASSYNSPLHF. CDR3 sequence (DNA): TGTGCCAGCAGGGGACAGGCCAGCTCCTATAATTCACCCCTCCACTTT.

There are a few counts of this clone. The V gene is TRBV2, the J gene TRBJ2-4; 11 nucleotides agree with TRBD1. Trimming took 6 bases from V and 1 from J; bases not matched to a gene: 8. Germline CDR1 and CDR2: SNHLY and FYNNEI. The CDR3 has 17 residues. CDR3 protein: CASRWTGGSNAKNIQYF. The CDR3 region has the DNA TGTGCCAGCAGATGGACAGGGGGCAGTAACGCCAAAAACATTCAGTACTTC.

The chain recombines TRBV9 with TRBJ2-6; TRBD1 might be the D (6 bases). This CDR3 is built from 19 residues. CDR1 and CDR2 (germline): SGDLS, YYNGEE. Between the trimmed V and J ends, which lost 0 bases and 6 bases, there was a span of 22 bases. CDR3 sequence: CASSVVKIWGPVPANVLTF. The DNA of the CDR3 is TGTGCCAGCAGCGTAGTAAAGATTTGGGGGCCAGTCCCGGCCAACGTCCTGACTTTC.

Written as DNA, the CDR3 is TGTGCCAGCAGCTTGTACAGCACTGAAGCTTTCTTT. Encoded protein: CASSLYSTEAFF. The J gene is TRBJ1-1, the V gene TRBV7-9, with D unclear. The CDR3 extends over 12 amino acids. Trimming removed 3 bases at V and 4 bases at J, with 6 bases between. Per germline, CDR1 SEHNR and CDR2 FQNEAQ (reference sequence).

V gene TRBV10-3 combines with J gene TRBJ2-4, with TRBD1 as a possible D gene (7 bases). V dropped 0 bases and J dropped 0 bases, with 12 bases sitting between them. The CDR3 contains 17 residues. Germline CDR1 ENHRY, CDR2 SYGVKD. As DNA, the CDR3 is TGTGCCATCAGTGAGTCCGCAGGGGGGCTAGCCAAAAACATTCAGTACTTC. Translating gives CAISESAGGLAKNIQYF.

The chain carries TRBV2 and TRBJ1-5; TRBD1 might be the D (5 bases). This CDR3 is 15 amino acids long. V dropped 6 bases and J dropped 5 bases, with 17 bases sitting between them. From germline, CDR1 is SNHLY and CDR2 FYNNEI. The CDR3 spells CASRRDPLDHQPQHF. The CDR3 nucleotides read TGTGCCAGCAGGCGGGACCCTCTCGATCATCAGCCCCAGCATTTT.

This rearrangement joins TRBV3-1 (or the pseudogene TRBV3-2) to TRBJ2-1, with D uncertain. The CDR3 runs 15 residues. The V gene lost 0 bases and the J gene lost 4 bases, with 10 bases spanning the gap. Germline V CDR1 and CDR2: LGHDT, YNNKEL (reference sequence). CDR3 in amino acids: CASSQEANPYNEQFF. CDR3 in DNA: TGTGCCAGCAGCCAAGAAGCTAATCCTTACAATGAGCAGTTCTTC.

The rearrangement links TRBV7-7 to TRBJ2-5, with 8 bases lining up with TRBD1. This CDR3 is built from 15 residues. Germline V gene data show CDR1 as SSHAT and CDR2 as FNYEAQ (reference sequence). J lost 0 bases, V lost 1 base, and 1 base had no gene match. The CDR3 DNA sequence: TGTGCCAGCAGCTTAGGGGACAGGTACCAAGAGACCCAGTACTTC. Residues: CASSLGDRYQETQYF.

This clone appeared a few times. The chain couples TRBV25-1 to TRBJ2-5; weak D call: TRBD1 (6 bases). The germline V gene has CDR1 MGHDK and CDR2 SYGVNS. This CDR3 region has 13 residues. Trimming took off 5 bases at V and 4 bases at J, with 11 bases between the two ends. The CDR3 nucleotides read TGTGCCAGCAGTAGAACAGGGCTAGAGACCCAGTACTTC. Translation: CASSRTGLETQYF.

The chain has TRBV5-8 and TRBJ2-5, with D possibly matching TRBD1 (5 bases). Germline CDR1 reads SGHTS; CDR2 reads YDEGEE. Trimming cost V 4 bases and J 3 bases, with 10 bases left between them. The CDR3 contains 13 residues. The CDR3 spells CASSQDIEETQYF. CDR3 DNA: TGTGCCAGCAGCCAGGACATCGAAGAGACCCAGTACTTC.

CDR3 loop: CASSVSGGYGYGYTF. The CDR3 nucleotides are TGTGCCAGCAGCGTATCAGGGGGATACGGCTATGGCTACACCTTC. The rearrangement joins TRBV9 to TRBJ1-2; 7 nucleotides agree with TRBD1. CDR1 is SGDLS and CDR2 is YYNGEE in the germline V gene. CDR3 length: 15 residues. V lost 1 base to trimming and J lost 4 bases; unmatched junction nucleotides: 7.

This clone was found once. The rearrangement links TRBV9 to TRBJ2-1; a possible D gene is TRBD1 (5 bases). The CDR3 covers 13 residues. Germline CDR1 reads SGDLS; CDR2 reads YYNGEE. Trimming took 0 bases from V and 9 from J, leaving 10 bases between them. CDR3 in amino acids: CASSVGTGIEQFF. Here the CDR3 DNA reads TGTGCCAGCAGCGTAGGAACAGGCATTGAGCAGTTCTTC.

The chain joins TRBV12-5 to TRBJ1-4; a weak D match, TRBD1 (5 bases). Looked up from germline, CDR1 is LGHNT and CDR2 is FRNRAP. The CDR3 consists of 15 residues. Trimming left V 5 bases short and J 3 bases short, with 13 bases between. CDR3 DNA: TGTGCTAGTGGTGGCGGGACCTGGCCTAATGAAAAACTGTTTTTT. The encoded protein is CASGGGTWPNEKLFF. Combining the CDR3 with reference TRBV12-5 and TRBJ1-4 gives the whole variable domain DARVTQTPRHKVTEMGQEVTMRCQPILGHNTVFWYRQTMMQGLELLAYFRNRAPLDDSGMPKDRFSAEMPDATLATLKIQPSEPRDSAVYFCASGGGTWPNEKLFFGSGTQLSVL.

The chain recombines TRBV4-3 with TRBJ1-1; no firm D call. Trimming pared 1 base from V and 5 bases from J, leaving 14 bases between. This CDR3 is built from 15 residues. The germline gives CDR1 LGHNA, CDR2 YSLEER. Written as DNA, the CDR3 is TGCGCCAGCAGCCAAGGGGGTGGAAGAGGGACTGAAGCTTTCTTT. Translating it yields CASSQGGGRGTEAFF.

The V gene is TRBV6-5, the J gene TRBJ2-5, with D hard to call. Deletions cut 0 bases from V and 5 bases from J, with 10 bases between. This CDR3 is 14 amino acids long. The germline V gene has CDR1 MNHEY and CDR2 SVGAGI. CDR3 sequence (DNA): TGTGCCAGCAGTTACTCGAGAATAGCCGAGACCCAGTACTTC. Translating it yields CASSYSRIAETQYF.

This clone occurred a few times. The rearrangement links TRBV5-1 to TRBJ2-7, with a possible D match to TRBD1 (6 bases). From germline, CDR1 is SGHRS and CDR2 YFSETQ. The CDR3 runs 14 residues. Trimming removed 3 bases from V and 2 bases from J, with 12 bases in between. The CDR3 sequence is CASSSQTGPYEQYF. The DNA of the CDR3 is TGCGCCAGCAGCTCTCAGACAGGCCCCTACGAGCAGTACTTC.